This entry lists 30 T cell receptor beta chains sequenced from one sample in a study of shared clonotypes between healthy human individuals. This table comes from immunoSEQ multiplex PCR, and its TCRdb copy is limited to in-frame clones, with some not included. The data contain about 680,000 clones, roughly 70% of them singletons. The sample taken for sequencing was memory CD4+ T cells sorted from blood. Subset in this sample: CD45RA-negative fraction. The receptor set was obtained from a woman in her thirties in good health.

This clone was detected a few times. The sample holds other DNA sequences that translate to the same CDR3. V usage is TRBV29-1 and J usage is TRBJ2-3; perhaps TRBD2 as D (6 bases). The CDR3 has 14 amino acids. The V gene's germline CDR1 is SQVTM and CDR2 ANQGSEA. The germline V and J ends were trimmed by 6 bases and 0 bases, with 13 bases remaining between them. CDR3 loop: CSVAPGTSTDTQYF. CDR3 DNA sequence: TGCAGCGTCGCCCCGGGGACTAGCACAGATACGCAGTATTTT.

The table lists this clone with a count of one. The chain links TRBV5-1 to TRBJ2-5; 9 nucleotides agree with TRBD1. CDR3 length: 16 residues. Germline loops: CDR1 SGHRS, CDR2 YFSETQ. V was pared by 0 bases and J by 4 bases, with 7 bases of the junction left unmatched. The CDR3 coding sequence is TGCGCCAGCAGCTTGGCCTTGGGACAGGGAGGAGAGACCCAGTACTTC. Its translation is CASSLALGQGGETQYF.

In nucleotides, the CDR3 is TGTGCATGCCGCGGGTCTACCGGGGAGCTGTTTTTT. It yields the protein CACRGSTGELFF. The V gene is TRBV28, the J gene TRBJ2-2, with D possibly matching TRBD2 (5 bases). CDR3 length equals 12 residues. Germline V gives CDR1 MDHEN, CDR2 SYDVKM.

The CDR3 is CASRTGIGEAFF. The CDR3, as DNA: TGTGCCAGCAGGACCGGGATTGGAGAAGCTTTCTTT. The chain couples TRBV6-5 to TRBJ1-1, with D unclear. CDR1 is MNHEY, CDR2 SVGAGI, per germline. Trimming cost V 6 bases and J 8 bases, with 13 bases left between them. The CDR3 length is 12 residues.

V gene TRBV28 combines with J gene TRBJ2-5; the match to TRBD1 covers 9 bases. With V trimmed by 4 bases and J by 5 bases, 5 bases remained unmatched. This CDR3 spans 14 amino acids. The germline CDR1 and CDR2 sequences are MDHEN and SYDVKM. This CDR3 reads CASSSQGALETQYF. DNA of the CDR3: TGTGCCAGCAGTTCACAGGGGGCGCTTGAGACCCAGTACTTC. The whole variable domain, filled in from reference TRBV28 and TRBJ2-5, reads DVKVTQSSRYLVKRTGEKVFLECVQDMDHENMFWYRQDPGLGLRLIYFSYDVKMKEKGDIPEGYSVSREKKERFSLILESASTNQTSMYLCASSSQGALETQYFGPGTRLLVL.

The chain recombines TRBV7-9 with TRBJ1-5, with D perhaps matching TRBD1 (5 bases). The length of the CDR3 is 15 residues. Germline V lookup: CDR1 SEHNR, CDR2 FQNEAQ (reference sequence). V was pared by 3 bases and J by 4 bases, with 13 bases between. CDR3 residues: CASSFESGGNQPQHF. CDR3 sequence (DNA): TGTGCCAGCAGCTTTGAGTCGGGGGGTAATCAGCCCCAGCATTTT.

The V and J genes are TRBV14 and TRBJ2-7; D possibly matches TRBD1 or TRBD2 (5 bases each). Germline-derived CDR1 and CDR2 are SGHDN and FVKESK. The V gene lost 3 bases and the J gene lost 9 bases, with 15 bases spanning the gap. The CDR3 length is 13 residues. The CDR3 bases are TGTGCCAGCAGCCAGGGACGGATTCAGGTGCAGTACTTC. It encodes CASSQGRIQVQYF.

This clone was observed once. The chain joins TRBV6-7 to TRBJ1-5; no clear D. TRBV6-7 is noted as an ORF with a role that remains uncertain. V lost 7 bases and J 5 bases, leaving 15 bases between the germline ends. CDR3 length: 14 amino acids. The CDR3 DNA reads TGTGCCAGCAATTCTGATAAGGGCGATCAGCCCCAGCATTTT. Protein product: CASNSDKGDQPQHF.

This clone was detected once. The V gene is TRBV28, the J gene TRBJ1-2, with 9 bases matching TRBD1. The V and J ends lost 4 bases and 3 bases, in that order; junction bases with no gene match: 6. CDR1 MDHEN and CDR2 SYDVKM come from the germline V gene. The CDR3 totals 15 residues. The CDR3, as DNA: TGTGCCAGCAGTTCCGGGACAGGGAATCACTATGGCTACACCTTC. Its translation: CASSSGTGNHYGYTF.

A few counts support this clone. The chain has TRBV7-2 and TRBJ1-1; 9 bases fit TRBD1. The CDR3 contains 14 residues. The germline V gene encodes CDR1 SGHTA and CDR2 FQGNSA. After removal of 5 bases from V and 11 bases from J, the junction contained 12 bases not matched to a gene. In DNA form, the CDR3 reads TGTGCCAGCAGCCCCTCACAGGGGGCAGGGCTGGCTTTCTTT. Protein product: CASSPSQGAGLAFF.

This clone showed up just once. The rearrangement uses TRBV6-1 and TRBJ2-7; no reliable D call. Germline V gene lookup returns CDR1 MNHNS and CDR2 SASEGT. V lost 7 bases and J lost 3, with 10 bases in between. The CDR3 consists of 12 residues. In DNA form, the CDR3 reads TGTGCCAGCATGGCCCCCAACTACGAGCAGTACTTC. Encoded protein: CASMAPNYEQYF.

J is TRBJ2-7 and V is TRBV27, with D maybe TRBD2 (6 bases). The CDR3 covers 15 residues. The ends were cut back, 2 bases at V and 5 bases at J, with 16 bases in the middle. Germline CDR1 is MNHEY and CDR2 is SMNVEV (reference sequence). The CDR3 is CASSLQAAGRNEQYF. The DNA of the CDR3 is TGTGCCAGCAGTTTACAAGCGGCGGGACGCAACGAGCAGTACTTC.

The chain joins TRBV5-1 to TRBJ2-2, with D perhaps TRBD2 (5 bases). Germline V gene sequence: CDR1 SGHRS, CDR2 YFSETQ. This CDR3 has 16 amino acids. V was shortened by 1 base and J by 0 bases, with 10 bases between the two germline ends. This chain's CDR3 is CASSLNRGTNTGELFF. DNA for the CDR3: TGCGCCAGCAGCTTGAACCGGGGAACGAACACCGGGGAGCTGTTTTTT. Combining the CDR3 with reference TRBV5-1 and TRBJ2-2 gives the whole variable domain KAGVTQTPRYLIKTRGQQVTLSCSPISGHRSVSWYQQTPGQGLQFLFEYFSETQRNKGNFPGRFSGRQFSNSRSEMNVSTLELGDSALYLCASSLNRGTNTGELFFGEGSRLTVL.

The rearrangement links TRBV30 to TRBJ2-7; D is ambiguous. Germline V gene sequence: CDR1 GTSNPN, CDR2 SVGIG (reference sequence). The CDR3 is 12 amino acids. V was clipped by 1 base and J by 9 bases, with 13 bases between them. CDR3 sequence (DNA): TGTGCCTGGAGTGGCTTGTGGAGTGGGCAGTACTTC. Protein product: CAWSGLWSGQYF.

The V and J genes are TRBV5-1 and TRBJ2-2; TRBD2 aligns across 9 bases. This CDR3 region has 14 residues. Germline lookup yields CDR1 SGHRS and CDR2 YFSETQ. V shed 10 bases and J 2 bases; nucleotides not matched to a gene: 6. The CDR3 spells CAGRLAENTGELFF. Here the CDR3 DNA reads TGCGCCGGGCGACTAGCGGAAAACACCGGGGAGCTGTTTTTT.

The chain recombines TRBV20-1 with TRBJ2-7; D may correspond to TRBD1 or TRBD2 (5 bases each). From germline, CDR1 is DFQATT and CDR2 SNEGSKA (reference sequence). V lost 7 bases and J lost 2, with 9 bases in between. CDR3 length equals 11 residues. The CDR3: CSVRGAYEQYF. DNA for the CDR3: TGCAGTGTTAGGGGAGCCTACGAGCAGTACTTC.

Notes on this clone: A clone one base away is much larger, so this may be a read error. In the same sample, other DNA sequences code for this CDR3. CDR3 sequence: CASSSRGTGKSGELFF. CDR3 in DNA: TGCGCCAGCAGCTCCCGAGGGACAGGGAAGAGCGGGGAGCTGTTTTTT. V and J are TRBV5-1 and TRBJ2-2, with 9 nucleotides matching TRBD1. The CDR3 extends over 16 amino acids. Germline trimming cut 3 bases from V and 7 bases from J; bases unmatched to any gene: 10. In germline, CDR1 is SGHRS, CDR2 YFSETQ.

This chain uses TRBV28 with TRBJ2-1; TRBD1 matches at 9 bases. The CDR3 consists of 17 residues. The germline CDR1 and CDR2 sequences are MDHEN and SYDVKM. V lost 7 bases to trimming and J lost 1 base; unmatched junction nucleotides: 11. The CDR3 reads CASNVDRGSSSYNEQFF. As DNA, the CDR3 is TGTGCCAGCAACGTAGACAGGGGGTCGTCTTCCTACAATGAGCAGTTCTTC.

The chain is built from TRBV28 and TRBJ2-3, with 10 bases matching TRBD2. Germline V gives CDR1 MDHEN, CDR2 SYDVKM. V was clipped by 5 bases and J by 3 bases; unmatched bases: 11. The CDR3 is 17 amino acids. Written as DNA, the CDR3 is TGTGCCAGCAGTCCTCCTATCCCGACTAGCGGGACAGATACGCAGTATTTT. This codes for CASSPPIPTSGTDTQYF.

The chain recombines TRBV7-9 with TRBJ2-7, with 11 nucleotides matching TRBD1. CDR3 length: 15 residues. The V gene's germline CDR1 is SEHNR and CDR2 FQNEAQ (reference sequence). Trimming at V came to 4 bases and at J to 4 bases, leaving 6 bases not matched to a gene. CDR3 region: CASSSPGQGEYEQYF. The CDR3 nucleotides are TGTGCCAGCAGCTCGCCGGGACAGGGGGAGTACGAGCAGTACTTC.

The chain couples TRBV6-1 to TRBJ1-1, with D hard to call. This CDR3 spans 14 amino acids. Trimming left V 6 bases short and J 1 base short, with 12 bases between. Germline lookup yields CDR1 MNHNS and CDR2 SASEGT. DNA of the CDR3: TGTGCCAGCAGGTTGGACGGCAGGAACACTGAAGCTTTCTTT. Translation: CASRLDGRNTEAFF.

The chain couples TRBV29-1 to TRBJ2-1; 14 positions agree with TRBD2. CDR1 and CDR2 from the germline V gene are SQVTM and ANQGSEA. The CDR3 runs 13 residues. J was trimmed by 12 bases and V by 7 bases; bases with no gene match: 8. CDR3 nucleotides: TGCAGCGGAGGGGGACTAGCGGGAGAAGGGCAGTTCTTC. Encoded protein: CSGGGLAGEGQFF.

The rearrangement links TRBV5-7 to TRBJ2-6; the D is unclear. TRBV5-7 is an open reading frame, and its role is uncertain. This CDR3 is built from 17 residues. Trimming removed 0 bases from V and 0 bases from J, with 10 bases in between. CDR3 bases: TGTGCCAGCAGCTTGGAGCCGATCGTCTCTGGGGCCAACGTCCTGACTTTC. This codes for CASSLEPIVSGANVLTF.

The chain has TRBV11-1 and TRBJ2-5, with 8 bases that match TRBD2. Trimming removed 4 bases from V and 5 bases from J; junction bases left unmatched: 12. Germline V lookup: CDR1 SGHAT, CDR2 FQDESV (reference sequence). This CDR3 has 16 amino acids. The chain's CDR3 is CASSSGAGLGLETQYF. In nucleotides, the CDR3 is TGTGCCAGCAGCTCTGGGGCGGGACTAGGTTTGGAGACCCAGTACTTC.

The V and J genes are TRBV27 and TRBJ1-1, with TRBD1 as a possible D gene (6 bases). The CDR3 is made up of 13 amino acids. CDR1 and CDR2 (germline): MNHEY, SMNVEV (reference sequence). The ends were cut back, 5 bases at V and 13 bases at J, with 20 bases in the middle. Here the CDR3 reads CASSPSRQVGSFF. As DNA, the CDR3 is TGTGCCAGCAGTCCCTCCCGACAGGTTGGGAGTTTCTTT.

The J gene is TRBJ1-5, the V gene TRBV5-1, with unresolved D. Germline V lookup: CDR1 SGHRS, CDR2 YFSETQ. CDR3 size: 15 residues. The V and J ends lost 0 bases and 8 bases respectively, with 15 bases between them. DNA of the CDR3: TGCGCCAGCAGCTTGGATGGTGACCCAATCAAGCCCCAGCATTTT. Translation gives CASSLDGDPIKPQHF.

There are a few counts of this clone. This chain links TRBV29-1 with TRBJ2-7, with TRBD2 matching over 9 bases. The CDR3 is made up of 12 amino acids. With V trimmed by 4 bases and J by 6 bases, 4 bases remained unmatched. CDR1 and CDR2 from the germline V gene are SQVTM and ANQGSEA. The CDR3 DNA sequence: TGCAGCGTTGTAGCGGGAGTAAGCGAGCAGTACTTC. The encoded protein is CSVVAGVSEQYF.

J is TRBJ2-7 and V is TRBV2; no clear D gene. The germline gives CDR1 SNHLY, CDR2 FYNNEI. The CDR3 runs 11 residues. Deletions cut 1 base from V and 7 bases from J, with 5 bases between. The CDR3 DNA sequence: TGTGCCAGCAGTGAAGAGGGTGAGCAGTACTTC. Amino acid sequence: CASSEEGEQYF.

J is TRBJ2-2 and V is TRBV18; a possible D gene is TRBD2 (5 bases). From germline, CDR1 is KGHSH and CDR2 LQKENI. Trimming cost V 0 bases and J 0 bases, with 8 bases left between them. CDR3 length: 16 amino acids. This CDR3 reads CASSPPERSNTGELFF. The CDR3 DNA reads as TGTGCCAGCTCACCACCTGAGCGGTCGAACACCGGGGAGCTGTTTTTT.

The chain uses TRBV6-1 and TRBJ1-2; D is unclear. V shed 4 bases and J shed 4 bases, with 13 bases lying between them. CDR1 MNHNS and CDR2 SASEGT come from the germline V gene. The CDR3 loop spans 14 amino acids. CDR3 loop: CASSAIAAGYGYTF. Written as DNA, the CDR3 is TGTGCCAGCAGTGCAATAGCGGCTGGCTATGGCTACACCTTC.